These 2 T cell receptor beta chains share one sample of origin, sequenced in a study of blood T cell repertoires in COVID-19. Using immunoSEQ multiplex PCR, the repertoire was profiled, and TCRdb retains in-frame clones only, with some absent. This sample carries 100,000 to 150,000 clones, approximately 90% of them seen once, and the ten largest clones take 9% to 12%. Input material: peripheral blood. The origin of the receptors is a man aged 50 to 59 with acute or convalescent COVID-19.

As DNA, the CDR3 is TGTGCCAGCAGTTTACAGGGGAGCACCGGGGAGCTGTTTTTT. This translates into CASSLQGSTGELFF. The V and J genes are TRBV28 and TRBJ2-2, with a weak D call TRBD1 (6 bases). The germline CDR1 and CDR2 sequences are MDHEN and SYDVKM. The V gene lost 2 bases and the J gene lost 4 bases, with 8 bases spanning the gap. This CDR3 has 14 amino acids. The full variable domain, completed using reference TRBV28 and TRBJ2-2, is DVKVTQSSRYLVKRTGEKVFLECVQDMDHENMFWYRQDPGLGLRLIYFSYDVKMKEKGDIPEGYSVSREKKERFSLILESASTNQTSMYLCASSLQGSTGELFFGEGSRLTVL.

V gene TRBV7-3 combines with J gene TRBJ2-5; 7 bases match TRBD1. CDR1 is SGHTA, CDR2 FQGTGA, per germline. V shed 5 bases, J shed 4 bases, and the junction held 4 bases outside the gene matches. The CDR3 has 13 residues. The CDR3 loop is CASSRQGGETQYF. CDR3 bases: TGTGCCAGCAGCCGACAGGGCGGAGAGACCCAGTACTTC.